The clone carrying this TCR beta chain has at least ten counts. As yet, its antigen is unknown. Synthesis of cDNA was accomplished via 5'RACE employing 10-nucleotide random UMIs. TCRdb passed the 5' RACE reads through MiXCR, listing each CDR3 protein once. Of around 130,000 distinct CDR3 sequences in the sample, roughly 3.2% are singletons; the top ten hold roughly 1.3%. The record originates from a study of neurological immune-mediated disorders. General study points: It was the repertoires of 18 of 34 multiple sclerosis patients that phylogenetic grouping placed in one related-CDR3 cluster, which is a possible signature. In multiple sclerosis patients, the repertoire cluster was unrelated to clinical or MRI findings. Across subjects, expanded clones had no CDR3 amino acid sequences in common, pointing to private repertoires in all groups.

The CDR3 contains 14 residues. V was cut by 3 bases and J by 4 bases, with 12 bases left in between. From germline, CDR1 is MNHNS and CDR2 SASEGT. The V gene is TRBV6-1, the J gene TRBJ1-2, with D perhaps matching TRBD1 (5 bases). The specimen sequenced was PBMCs. This TCR came from a woman aged 25 to 45 with multiple sclerosis. The CDR3 region is CASSEGTRSYGYTF. CDR3 bases: TGTGCCAGCAGTGAGGGGACTCGGAGCTATGGCTACACCTTC.